The clone carrying this T cell receptor (beta chain) was seen only a few times. Its antigen remains unknown. The sample is drawn from a study of response to subunit inactivated influenza vaccine. Study results and limitations: Few new T cells, the authors suggested, are recruited by each seasonal influenza vaccination.

TCRdb reprocessed the RT-PCR reads via MiXCR and lists one record per CDR3 protein. The data hold 290,000 or so distinct CDR3 sequences, with roughly 22% observed a single time. The germline CDR1 and CDR2 sequences are MNHEY and SVGEGT. With 6 bases clipped from V and 6 bases from J, the junction kept 10 bases outside the gene matches. The CDR3 has 14 amino acids. This specimen consisted of PBMCs from blood, obtained less than 22 months after vaccination. V gene TRBV6-2 or TRBV6-3 combines with J gene TRBJ1-1, with 7 bases that match TRBD1. The source of this sequence is a man aged 50 to 69 who received an inactivated influenza vaccine. CDR3 DNA: TGTGCCAGCAGATATAGGACAGGCGGTCCTGAAGCTTTCTTT. It specifies CASRYRTGGPEAFF.